A single sample is the source of the 22 T cell receptor beta chains below, sequenced in a study of T cells in tumors after PD-1 blockade. Sequencing used immunoSEQ multiplex PCR; TCRdb keeps in-frame clones, though not all of them. The table shows fewer than 40,000 clones, with 73% occurring only once. Sequenced here: PBMCs, sampled after anti-PD-1 treatment. Every receptor here comes from a human donor with basal cell carcinoma.

The rearrangement links TRBV25-1 to TRBJ1-6; possible D gene TRBD1, 6 bases. The CDR3 has 12 residues. Per the germline V gene, CDR1 is MGHDK and CDR2 is SYGVNS. V lost 5 bases, J lost 13 bases, and 12 bases lay in between. The CDR3 DNA follows: TGTGCCAGCAGTCGCAGGGGATTTCCCCTCCACTTT. This encodes CASSRRGFPLHF.

V usage is TRBV5-1 and J usage is TRBJ2-3; TRBD1 agrees at 7 bases. The trim removed 4 bases at V and 0 bases at J, leaving 8 bases unmatched. The CDR3 has 16 residues. CDR1 and CDR2 from the germline V gene are SGHRS and YFSETQ. The CDR3 protein is CASSPGTDPSTDTQYF. CDR3 in DNA: TGCGCCAGCAGCCCCGGGACAGACCCTAGCACAGATACGCAGTATTTT.

The chain joins TRBV20-1 to TRBJ1-3; D gene unclear. The CDR3 contains 11 residues. The V gene lost 6 bases and the J gene lost 4 bases, with 7 bases spanning the gap. The germline gives CDR1 DFQATT, CDR2 SNEGSKA (reference sequence). The CDR3, as DNA: TGCAGTGCCCAAGCCGGAAACACCATATATTTT. Protein product: CSAQAGNTIYF.

This clone has only a few counts. The V call is TRBV2, the J call TRBJ1-1; possibly TRBD1 for D (5 bases). V lost 6 bases to trimming and J lost 4 bases, with 15 bases between them. The CDR3 is 14 residues long. Germline V gene sequence: CDR1 SNHLY, CDR2 FYNNEI. CDR3 bases: TGTGCCAGCAGGGGATCCCGGGGGGGCACTGAAGCTTTCTTT. Its protein is CASRGSRGGTEAFF.

This clone was found a few times. The chain carries TRBV24-1 and TRBJ2-2; 11 bases match TRBD2. The germline V gene encodes CDR1 KGHDR and CDR2 SFDVKD. This CDR3 comprises 16 residues. Trimming removed 3 bases from V and 5 bases from J; junction bases left unmatched: 4. CDR3 coding DNA: TGTGCCACCAGTGATCACACTAGCGGGAGTACCGGGGAGCTGTTTTTT. Its protein is CATSDHTSGSTGELFF.

The chain recombines TRBV15 with TRBJ2-3, with D perhaps assigned TRBD1 or TRBD2 (6 bases each). Germline CDR1 is LNHNV and CDR2 is YYDKDF (reference sequence). The CDR3 totals 15 residues. Trimming removed 0 bases at V and 6 bases at J, with 13 bases between. In nucleotides, the CDR3 is TGTGCCACCAGCAGAGATGACGGGGGCGGCGATACGCAGTATTTT. This codes for CATSRDDGGGDTQYF. Full variable domain (missing parts from reference TRBV15 and TRBJ2-3): DAMVIQNPRYQVTQFGKPVTLSCSQTLNHNVMYWYQQKSSQAPKLLFHYYDKDFNNEADTPDNFQSRRPNTSFCFLDIRSPGLGDTAMYLCATSRDDGGGDTQYFGPGTRLTVL.

The chain has TRBV18 and TRBJ2-5; D ambiguous. Germline assignment: CDR1 KGHSH and CDR2 LQKENI. V lost 6 bases and J 5 bases, leaving 13 bases between the germline ends. CDR3 length equals 13 residues. The CDR3 region is CASSNLRSETQYF. CDR3 DNA: TGTGCCAGCTCGAACCTTAGGTCGGAGACCCAGTACTTC.

The chain joins TRBV7-9 to TRBJ1-3; 9 nucleotides line up with TRBD1. Losses at the gene ends were 5 bases for V and 2 bases for J; bases not matched to a gene: 4. Germline V CDR1 and CDR2: SEHNR, FQNEAQ (reference sequence). This CDR3 spans 15 amino acids. The CDR3 region is CASSPTGGTGNTIYF. DNA for the CDR3: TGTGCCAGCAGCCCGACAGGGGGTACTGGAAACACCATATATTTT.

This sequence joins TRBV2 and TRBJ1-1, with TRBD1 matching over 8 bases. This CDR3 region has 14 residues. The trim removed 5 bases at V and 4 bases at J, leaving 6 bases unmatched. Germline V gives CDR1 SNHLY, CDR2 FYNNEI. The CDR3 DNA follows: TGTGCCAGCAGTCCTCAGGGGGCGAGCACTGAAGCTTTCTTT. As protein: CASSPQGASTEAFF.

The J gene is TRBJ2-2, the V gene TRBV29-1, with D tentatively TRBD2 (6 bases). The germline V and J ends were trimmed by 4 bases and 3 bases, with 15 bases remaining between them. Germline CDR1 reads SQVTM; CDR2 reads ANQGSEA. This CDR3 has 15 residues. The CDR3 nucleotides are TGCAGCGTTGCCCGTCAGAGGGACTACACCGGGGAGCTGTTTTTT. Its protein is CSVARQRDYTGELFF.

This sequence joins TRBV5-1 and TRBJ1-5; D may be TRBD1 (6 bases). Germline V gives CDR1 SGHRS, CDR2 YFSETQ. The V and J ends lost 4 bases and 3 bases respectively, with 14 bases between them. This CDR3 is built from 15 residues. CDR3: CASSETTGINQPQHF. The CDR3 region has the DNA TGCGCCAGCAGCGAAACAACAGGGATCAATCAGCCCCAGCATTTT. Together with reference TRBV5-1 and TRBJ1-5, the CDR3 gives the full variable domain: KAGVTQTPRYLIKTRGQQVTLSCSPISGHRSVSWYQQTPGQGLQFLFEYFSETQRNKGNFPGRFSGRQFSNSRSEMNVSTLELGDSALYLCASSETTGINQPQHFGDGTRLSIL.

The rearrangement joins TRBV27 to TRBJ2-6; no clear D. CDR1 MNHEY and CDR2 SMNVEV come from the germline V gene (reference sequence). Trimming left V 3 bases short and J 4 bases short, with 10 bases between. CDR3 length equals 15 residues. The chain's CDR3 is CASSLLLGGANVLTF. CDR3 DNA sequence: TGTGCCAGCAGTTTGTTGTTGGGGGGGGCCAACGTCCTGACTTTC.

This clone was counted many times. The chain joins TRBV28 to TRBJ2-5, with 7 bases identical to TRBD1. Looked up from germline, CDR1 is MDHEN and CDR2 is SYDVKM. Germline trimming cut 6 bases from V and 0 bases from J; bases unmatched to any gene: 16. The CDR3 consists of 18 residues. The CDR3 here is CASRVSKGTANNQETQYF. CDR3 nucleotide sequence: TGTGCCAGCAGAGTGTCCAAGGGGACAGCTAATAACCAAGAGACCCAGTACTTC.

Comments on this clone: This CDR3 is also generated by other DNA sequences in the sample. The rearrangement uses TRBV4-1 and TRBJ2-5; 14 bases match TRBD2. The trim removed 4 bases at V and 5 bases at J, leaving 0 bases unmatched. Germline V gene data show CDR1 as MGHRA and CDR2 as YSYEKL. CDR3 length: 14 residues. This chain's CDR3 is CASSRTSGGETQYF. In DNA, the CDR3 is TGCGCCAGCAGCCGGACTAGCGGGGGGGAGACCCAGTACTTC.

Only a few counts were recorded for this clone. This chain joins TRBV9 and TRBJ2-1; 7 bases agree with TRBD1. This CDR3 has 15 residues. The germline gives CDR1 SGDLS, CDR2 YYNGEE. J lost 0 bases, V lost 3 bases, and 3 bases had no gene match. Written as DNA, the CDR3 is TGTGCCAGCAGCGCCCCAGGGGGCTCCTACAATGAGCAGTTCTTC. It encodes CASSAPGGSYNEQFF.

The chain employs TRBV27 and TRBJ2-3; D assignment may be TRBD1 or TRBD2 (5 bases each). Per the germline V gene, CDR1 is MNHEY and CDR2 is SMNVEV (reference sequence). The CDR3 loop spans 14 amino acids. Trimming left V 6 bases short and J 2 bases short, with 12 bases between. The CDR3 DNA is TGTGCCAGCAGAGGGACGGTTCCCACAGATACGCAGTATTTT. Encoded protein: CASRGTVPTDTQYF.

The chain is built from TRBV5-1 and TRBJ2-5; D unresolved. V was cut by 6 bases and J by 1 base, with 13 bases left in between. CDR3 length: 14 residues. Germline V gives CDR1 SGHRS, CDR2 YFSETQ. The CDR3 DNA sequence: TGCGCCAGCACGAAAGGGCCAGCCCAAGAGACCCAGTACTTC. As protein: CASTKGPAQETQYF.

Ten or more counts support this clone. As DNA, the CDR3 is TGTGCCAGCAGCCCTACCGACAGGGTTTCACCCCTCCACTTT. Its protein product is CASSPTDRVSPLHF. The gene calls are TRBV7-9 and TRBJ1-6, with 7 positions matching TRBD1. V lost 5 bases to trimming and J lost 9 bases; unmatched junction nucleotides: 7. The CDR3 is made up of 14 amino acids. Germline V gives CDR1 SEHNR, CDR2 FQNEAQ (reference sequence).

This chain links TRBV28 with TRBJ2-3; 10 nucleotides match TRBD1. Germline V gene data show CDR1 as MDHEN and CDR2 as SYDVKM. V was pared by 6 bases and J by 6 bases, with 15 bases of the junction left unmatched. The CDR3 has 17 residues. The CDR3 protein is CASSNTYRTGGKDTQYF. The CDR3 bases are TGTGCCAGCAGCAATACTTACCGGACAGGGGGGAAGGATACGCAGTATTTT. Complete variable domain (other parts from reference TRBV28 and TRBJ2-3): DVKVTQSSRYLVKRTGEKVFLECVQDMDHENMFWYRQDPGLGLRLIYFSYDVKMKEKGDIPEGYSVSREKKERFSLILESASTNQTSMYLCASSNTYRTGGKDTQYFGPGTRLTVL.

J is TRBJ2-3 and V is TRBV6-2 or TRBV6-3, with D uncertain. The CDR3 loop spans 14 amino acids. V was trimmed by 0 bases and J by 2 bases, leaving 6 bases between them. The V gene's germline CDR1 is MNHEY and CDR2 SVGEGT. This CDR3 is CASSYSPNTDTQYF. Written as DNA, the CDR3 is TGTGCCAGCAGTTACTCGCCCAACACAGATACGCAGTATTTT.

The chain uses TRBV11-3 and TRBJ2-3; 7 positions match TRBD2. Germline CDR1 reads SGHNT; CDR2 reads YENEEA. The CDR3 extends over 15 amino acids. Germline trimming cut 3 bases from V and 5 bases from J; bases unmatched to any gene: 8. The DNA of the CDR3 is TGTGCCAGCAGCTTGAGACTAGCCCTCCAAGATACGCAGTATTTT. As protein: CASSLRLALQDTQYF.

The CDR3 DNA reads as TGTGCCAGCAGTCGATCGTATGGACTAGCGGGAGGGGAAGAAGAGACCCAGTACTTC. It is translated as CASSRSYGLAGGEEETQYF. The V call is TRBV7-6, the J call TRBJ2-5, with TRBD2 matching 15 bases. Unmatched junction bases numbered 14, after V lost 6 bases and J lost 3 bases. The germline V gene has CDR1 SGHVS and CDR2 FNYEAQ. This CDR3 is 19 amino acids long.